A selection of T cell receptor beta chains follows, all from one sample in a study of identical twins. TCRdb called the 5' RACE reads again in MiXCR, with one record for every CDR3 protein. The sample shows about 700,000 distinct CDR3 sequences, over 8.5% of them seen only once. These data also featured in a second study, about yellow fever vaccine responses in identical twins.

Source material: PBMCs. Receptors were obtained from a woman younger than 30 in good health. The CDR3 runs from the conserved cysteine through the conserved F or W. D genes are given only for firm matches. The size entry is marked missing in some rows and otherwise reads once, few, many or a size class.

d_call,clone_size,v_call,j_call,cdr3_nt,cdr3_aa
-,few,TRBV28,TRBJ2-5,TGTGCCAGCAGAAGTAATCTGGTCGGCAGGAGGCAAGAGACCCAGTACTTC,CASRSNLVGRRQETQYF
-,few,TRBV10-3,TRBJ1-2,TGTGCCATCAGTGGCGAGACTAACTATGGCTACACCTTC,CAISGETNYGYTF
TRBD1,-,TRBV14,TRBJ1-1,TGTGCCAGCAGCCAAGGGACAGGTTCTGGGAACACTGAAGCTTTCTTT,CASSQGTGSGNTEAFF
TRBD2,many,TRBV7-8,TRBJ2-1,TGTGCCAGCAGCTCGATAGCGGGGGGGCCAAAAAATGAGCAGTTCTTC,CASSSIAGGPKNEQFF
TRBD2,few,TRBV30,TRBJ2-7,TGTGCCTGGAGTGCAATTAGCGGGAGGGCCGTGGTGTTCGGCGAGCAGTACTTC,CAWSAISGRAVVFGEQYF
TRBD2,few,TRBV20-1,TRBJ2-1,TGCAGCGCCCAATCGGGACTAGCTTACAATGAGCAGTTCTTC,CSAQSGLAYNEQFF
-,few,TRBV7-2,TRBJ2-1,TGTGCCAGCAGCTTTTACAGGGAAGCCCCGAACAATGAGCAGTTCTTC,CASSFYREAPNNEQFF
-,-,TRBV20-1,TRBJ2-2,TGCAGTGCTAGGGCGGCAGGTTTGAACACCGGGGAGCTGTTTTTT,CSARAAGLNTGELFF
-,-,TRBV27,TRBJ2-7,TGTGCCAGCAGACCCGTCGGAGGGTACGGCTACGAGCAGTACTTC,CASRPVGGYGYEQYF
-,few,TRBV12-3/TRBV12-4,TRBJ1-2,TGTGCCAGCAGTAAAACGGACCGAGCTAACTATGGCTACACCTTC,CASSKTDRANYGYTF
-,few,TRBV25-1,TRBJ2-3,TGTGCCAGCAGTGAGTGGAAGGGCACAGATACGCAGTATTTT,CASSEWKGTDTQYF
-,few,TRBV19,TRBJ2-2,TGTGCCGCCTCCTCCGGCACCGGGGAGCTGTTTTTT,CAASSGTGELFF
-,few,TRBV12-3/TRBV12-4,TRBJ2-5,TGTGCCAGCAGCCGACTACCCCAAGAGACCCAGTACTTC,CASSRLPQETQYF
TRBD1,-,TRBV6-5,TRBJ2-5,TGTGCCAGCAGTTTGACAGGGAATAACCAAGAGACCCAGTACTTC,CASSLTGNNQETQYF
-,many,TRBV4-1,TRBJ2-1,TGCGCCAGCAGCCAAGTCCCTTTTAGGCTCAACAATGAGCAGTTCTTC,CASSQVPFRLNNEQFF
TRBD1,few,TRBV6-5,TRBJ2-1,TGTGCCAGCAGGTTACTTGGACAGGGGGGTGAGCAGTTCTTC,CASRLLGQGGEQFF
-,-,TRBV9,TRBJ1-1,TGTGCCAGCAGCCCTGATTTGGGACACACTGAAGCTTTCTTT,CASSPDLGHTEAFF
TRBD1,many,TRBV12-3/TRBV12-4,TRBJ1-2,TGTGCCAGCAGTCCAGAATCGACAGGGAGAAGGGGCTACACCTTC,CASSPESTGRRGYTF
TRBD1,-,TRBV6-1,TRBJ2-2,TGTGCCAGCACCGCGACGGGCAGGGGGACCACCGGGGAGCTGTTTTTT,CASTATGRGTTGELFF
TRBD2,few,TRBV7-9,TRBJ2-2,TGTGCCAGCAGCCCTCGAGTAGCGGGAGGTACCGGGGAGCTGTTTTTT,CASSPRVAGGTGELFF
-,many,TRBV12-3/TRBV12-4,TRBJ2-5,TGTGCCAGCAGTTCCGGGCCTCCCCCGGCAGGGACCCAGTACTTC,CASSSGPPPAGTQYF
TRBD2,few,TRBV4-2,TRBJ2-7,TGTGCCAGCAGCCAAGACCCGGGGGAGGGTGGAAACGAGCAGTACTTC,CASSQDPGEGGNEQYF
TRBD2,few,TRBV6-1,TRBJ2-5,TGTGCCAGCAGTACCTTCTGGGGGGGAGAACAAGAGACCCAGTACTTC,CASSTFWGGEQETQYF
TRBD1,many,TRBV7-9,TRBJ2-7,TGTGCCAGCAGCTTTTTCAGGACAGGGGAACAGTACTTC,CASSFFRTGEQYF
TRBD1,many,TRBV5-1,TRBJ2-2,TGCGCCAGCAGCCCGGAAGGGGGCTGGTTGGACGGGGAGCTGTTTTTT,CASSPEGGWLDGELFF
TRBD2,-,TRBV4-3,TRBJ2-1,TGCGCCAGCAGCCAAGGGAGGCGGGGGAATAATCTTGACAATGAGCAGTTCTTC,CASSQGRRGNNLDNEQFF
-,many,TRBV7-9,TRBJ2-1,TGTGCCAGCAGCTTAGCTGGTGGACTGGGCAATGAGCAGTTCTTC,CASSLAGGLGNEQFF
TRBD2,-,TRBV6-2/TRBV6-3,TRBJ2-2,TGTGCCAGCAGTTACTCGAGGTCAGGACTAGCGGACTTGAACACCGGGGAGCTGTTTTTT,CASSYSRSGLADLNTGELFF
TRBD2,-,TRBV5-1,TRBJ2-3,TGCGCCAGCAGCTACGCGGGGTCGGCGGGAGTTTCCCCCGATACGCAGTATTTT,CASSYAGSAGVSPDTQYF
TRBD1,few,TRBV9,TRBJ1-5,TGTGCCAGCAGCGTCGGGGACAGGGTCGGCCAGCCCCAGCATTTT,CASSVGDRVGQPQHF
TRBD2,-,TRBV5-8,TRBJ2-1,TGTGCCAGCAGCTTGGAGGGGACTAGCGGGAGTTTCAATGAGCAGTTCTTC,CASSLEGTSGSFNEQFF
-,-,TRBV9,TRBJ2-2,TGTGCCAGCAGCGTTCGACAGGAGACCGGGGAGCTGTTTTTT,CASSVRQETGELFF
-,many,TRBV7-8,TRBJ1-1,TGTGCCAGCAGCTCTCAGACAAGGCTGAGCACTGAAGCTTTCTTT,CASSSQTRLSTEAFF
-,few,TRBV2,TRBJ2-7,TGTGCCAGCAGTGAAGCGGGAAGGGACGAGCAGTACTTC,CASSEAGRDEQYF
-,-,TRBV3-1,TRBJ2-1,TGTGCCAGCAGCCAAGGTTTGGGCCTCTCCTACAATGAGCAGTTCTTC,CASSQGLGLSYNEQFF
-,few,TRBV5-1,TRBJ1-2,TGCGCCAGCAGCTTGGGTTTGCGACAGGAAAACGGCTACACCTTC,CASSLGLRQENGYTF
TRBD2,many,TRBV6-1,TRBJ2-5,TGTGCCAGCAGCCGCGGGGGAACCCAAGAGACCCAGTACTTC,CASSRGGTQETQYF
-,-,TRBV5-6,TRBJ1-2,TGTGCCAGCAGCTTGTTGTCGGGCTACACCTTC,CASSLLSGYTF
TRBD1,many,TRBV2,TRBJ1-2,TGTGCCAGCAGTGAAGATCAGGGGGTGAACTATGGCTACACCTTC,CASSEDQGVNYGYTF
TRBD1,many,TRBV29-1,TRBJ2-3,TGCAGCGTTTTCTGGTGGGGACAGCGATCCACAGATACGCAGTATTTT,CSVFWWGQRSTDTQYF
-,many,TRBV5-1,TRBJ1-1,TGCGCCAGCAGCTCGGACCCGCGGGGCACTGAAGCTTTCTTT,CASSSDPRGTEAFF
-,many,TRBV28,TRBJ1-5,TGTGCCAGCAGTACACAAAGGGTTAGCAATCAGCCCCAGCATTTT,CASSTQRVSNQPQHF
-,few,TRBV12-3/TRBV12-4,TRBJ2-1,TGTGCCAGCAGTTTTGTGGGGTCAGGCATCTACAATGAGCAGTTCTTC,CASSFVGSGIYNEQFF